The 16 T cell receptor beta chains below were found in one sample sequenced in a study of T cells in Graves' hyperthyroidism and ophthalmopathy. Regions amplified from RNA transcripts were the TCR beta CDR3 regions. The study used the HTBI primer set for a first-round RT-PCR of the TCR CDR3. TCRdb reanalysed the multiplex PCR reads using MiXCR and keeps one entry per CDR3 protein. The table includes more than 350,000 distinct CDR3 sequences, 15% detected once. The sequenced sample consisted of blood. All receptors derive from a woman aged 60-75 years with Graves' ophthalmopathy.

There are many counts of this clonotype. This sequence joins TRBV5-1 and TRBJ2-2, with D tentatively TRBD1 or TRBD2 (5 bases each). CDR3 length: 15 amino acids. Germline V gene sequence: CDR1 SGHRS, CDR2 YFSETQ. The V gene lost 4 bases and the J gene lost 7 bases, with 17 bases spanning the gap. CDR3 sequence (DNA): TGCGCCAGCAGCGCCGGGACCGGGTTGCGCGGGGAGCTGTTTTTT. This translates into CASSAGTGLRGELFF.

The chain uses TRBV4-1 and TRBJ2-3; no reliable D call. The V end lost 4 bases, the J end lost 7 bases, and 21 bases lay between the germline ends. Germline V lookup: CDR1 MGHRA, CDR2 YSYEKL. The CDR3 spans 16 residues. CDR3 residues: CASSPPTGRGWNTQYF. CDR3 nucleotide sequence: TGCGCCAGCAGCCCTCCAACGGGCCGCGGATGGAATACGCAGTATTTT.

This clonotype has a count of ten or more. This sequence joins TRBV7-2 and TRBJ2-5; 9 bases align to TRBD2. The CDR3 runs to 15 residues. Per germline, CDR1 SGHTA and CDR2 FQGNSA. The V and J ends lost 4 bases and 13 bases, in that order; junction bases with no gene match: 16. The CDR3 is CASSSSPGLAAKGYF. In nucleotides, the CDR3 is TGTGCCAGCAGCTCCTCTCCGGGACTAGCCGCGAAGGGGTACTTC.

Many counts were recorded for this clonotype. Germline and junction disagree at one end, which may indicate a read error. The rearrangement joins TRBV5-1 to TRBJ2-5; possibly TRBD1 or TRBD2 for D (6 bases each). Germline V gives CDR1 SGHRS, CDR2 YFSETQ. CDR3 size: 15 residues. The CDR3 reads CASSLGPDSLFRGDF. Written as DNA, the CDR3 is TGCGCCAGCAGCTTGGGCCCGGACAGCCTATTCCGCGGGGACTTC. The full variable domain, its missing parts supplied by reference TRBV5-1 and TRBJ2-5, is KAGVTQTPRYLIKTRGQQVTLSCSPISGHRSVSWYQQTPGQGLQFLFEYFSETQRNKGNFPGRFSGRQFSNSRSEMNVSTLELGDSALYLCASSLGPDSLFRGDFGPGTRLLVL.

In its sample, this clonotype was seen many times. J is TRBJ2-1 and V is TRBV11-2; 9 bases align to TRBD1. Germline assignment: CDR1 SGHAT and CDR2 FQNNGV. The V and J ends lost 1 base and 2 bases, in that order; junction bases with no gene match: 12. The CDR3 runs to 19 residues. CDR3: CASSLVGTGSYYTYNEQFF. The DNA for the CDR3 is TGTGCCAGCAGCTTAGTGGGGACAGGGAGCTACTATACCTACAATGAGCAGTTCTTC.

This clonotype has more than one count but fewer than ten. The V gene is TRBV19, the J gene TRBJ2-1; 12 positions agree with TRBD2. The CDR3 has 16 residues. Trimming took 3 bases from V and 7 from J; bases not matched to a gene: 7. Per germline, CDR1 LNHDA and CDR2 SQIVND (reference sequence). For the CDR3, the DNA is TGTGCCAGTAGTATTACGACTAGCGGGAGTTGGAATGAGCAGTTCTTC. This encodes CASSITTSGSWNEQFF.

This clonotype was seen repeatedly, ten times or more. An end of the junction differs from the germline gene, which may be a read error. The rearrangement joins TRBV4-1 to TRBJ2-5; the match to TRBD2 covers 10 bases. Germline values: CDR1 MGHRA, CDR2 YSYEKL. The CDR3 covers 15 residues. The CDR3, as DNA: TGTGCCAGCAGCCAGGGACTAGCGACCCAAGAGACCCAGTACTTC. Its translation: CASSQGLATQETQYF.

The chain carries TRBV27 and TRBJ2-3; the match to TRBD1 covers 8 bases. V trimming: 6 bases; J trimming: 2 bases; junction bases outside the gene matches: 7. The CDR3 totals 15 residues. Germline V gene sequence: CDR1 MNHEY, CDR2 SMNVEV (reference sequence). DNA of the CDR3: TGTGCCAGCAGCCGCAGGGGGCGATCCACAGATACGCAGTATTTT. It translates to CASSRRGRSTDTQYF.

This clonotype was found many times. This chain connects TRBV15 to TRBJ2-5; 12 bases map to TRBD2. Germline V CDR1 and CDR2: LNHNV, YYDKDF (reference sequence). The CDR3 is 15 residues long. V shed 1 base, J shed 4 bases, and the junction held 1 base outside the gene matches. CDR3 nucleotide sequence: TGTGCCACCAGCAGAGGACTAGCGGGAGTAGAGACCCAGTACTTC. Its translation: CATSRGLAGVETQYF.

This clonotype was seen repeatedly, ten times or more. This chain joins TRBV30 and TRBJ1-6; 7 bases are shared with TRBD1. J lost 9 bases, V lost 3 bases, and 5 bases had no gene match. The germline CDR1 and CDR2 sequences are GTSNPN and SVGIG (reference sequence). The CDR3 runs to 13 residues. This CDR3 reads CAWRSTGSSPLHF. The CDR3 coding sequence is TGTGCCTGGAGGTCGACAGGGTCTTCACCCCTCCACTTT.

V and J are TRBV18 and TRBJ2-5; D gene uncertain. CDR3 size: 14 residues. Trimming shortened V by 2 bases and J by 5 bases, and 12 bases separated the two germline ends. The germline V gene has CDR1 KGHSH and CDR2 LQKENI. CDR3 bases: TGTGCCAGCTCACCAAGGAACAGACCCGAGACCCAGTACTTC. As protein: CASSPRNRPETQYF.

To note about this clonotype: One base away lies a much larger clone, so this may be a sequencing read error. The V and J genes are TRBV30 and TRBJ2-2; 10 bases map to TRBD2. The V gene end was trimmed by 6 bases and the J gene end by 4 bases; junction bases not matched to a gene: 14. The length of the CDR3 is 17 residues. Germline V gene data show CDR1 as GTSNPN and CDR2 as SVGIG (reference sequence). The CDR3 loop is CACAKTGASGSTGELFF. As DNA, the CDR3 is TGTGCCTGTGCCAAGACAGGGGCTAGCGGGAGCACCGGGGAGCTGTTTTTT.

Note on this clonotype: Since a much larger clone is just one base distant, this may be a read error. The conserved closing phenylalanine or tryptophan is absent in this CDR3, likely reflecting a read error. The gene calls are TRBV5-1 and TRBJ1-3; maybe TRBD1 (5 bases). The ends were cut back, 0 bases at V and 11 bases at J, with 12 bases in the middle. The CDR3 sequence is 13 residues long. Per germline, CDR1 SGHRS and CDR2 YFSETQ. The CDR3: CASSLGGPQAIYL. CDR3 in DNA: TGCGCCAGCAGCTTGGGAGGCCCACAGGCCATATATCTT.

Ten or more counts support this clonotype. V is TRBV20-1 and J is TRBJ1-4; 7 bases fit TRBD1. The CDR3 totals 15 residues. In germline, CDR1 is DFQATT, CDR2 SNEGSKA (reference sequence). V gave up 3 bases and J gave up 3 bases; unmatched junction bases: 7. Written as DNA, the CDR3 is TGCAGTGCTAGGAGACAGGGTGTGGCTAATGAAAAACTGTTTTTT. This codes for CSARRQGVANEKLFF.

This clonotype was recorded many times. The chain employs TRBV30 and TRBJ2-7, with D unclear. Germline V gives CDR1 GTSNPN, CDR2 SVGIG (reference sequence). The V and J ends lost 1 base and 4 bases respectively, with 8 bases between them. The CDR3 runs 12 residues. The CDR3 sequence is CAWSDSRYEQYF. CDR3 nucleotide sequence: TGTGCCTGGAGTGATTCCCGGTACGAGCAGTACTTC.

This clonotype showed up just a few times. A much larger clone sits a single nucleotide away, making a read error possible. CDR3 DNA sequence: TGTGCCAGCAGTGAATTCGGGACAGGGTCCTACGAGCAGTACTTC. This sequence encodes CASSEFGTGSYEQYF. V and J are TRBV25-1 and TRBJ2-7; 9 bases match TRBD1. Per germline, CDR1 MGHDK and CDR2 SYGVNS. Unmatched junction bases numbered 2, after V lost 1 base and J lost 1 base. The CDR3 loop spans 15 amino acids.